The 4 T cell receptor beta chains below all came from one sample that was sequenced in a study of blood T cell repertoires in COVID-19. Clones were sequenced by immunoSEQ multiplex PCR, and TCRdb holds only the in-frame ones, with some missing. The sample records 55,000 to 65,000 clones, more than 75% being singletons. Specimen: peripheral blood. These receptors all come from a man aged 55-75 years with active or convalescent COVID-19.

The chain links TRBV4-1 to TRBJ2-5, with a tentative D call TRBD2 (5 bases). Trimming pared 4 bases from V and 2 bases from J, leaving 17 bases between. Germline CDR1 is MGHRA and CDR2 is YSYEKL. The CDR3 runs 16 residues. The CDR3 reads CASSLSGERRQETQYF. The CDR3 DNA reads as TGCGCCAGCAGCCTCTCCGGGGAGCGAAGGCAAGAGACCCAGTACTTC.

For this clone: The identical CDR3 is also encoded by other nucleotide sequences in the sample. The chain carries TRBV3-1 (or the pseudogene TRBV3-2) and TRBJ1-1; possible D gene TRBD1, 5 bases. CDR3 length equals 11 residues. The germline V gene has CDR1 LGHDT and CDR2 YNNKEL (reference sequence). The ends were cut back, 6 bases at V and 5 bases at J, with 7 bases in the middle. Here the CDR3 DNA reads TGTGCCAGCAGGGGGGGAACTGAAGCTTTCTTT. This sequence encodes CASRGGTEAFF.

V and J are TRBV13 and TRBJ2-5, with 10 bases that match TRBD2. With V trimmed by 2 bases and J by 5 bases, 5 bases remained unmatched. Germline CDR1 is PRHDT and CDR2 is FYEKMQ (reference sequence). The CDR3 is 15 residues long. CDR3 protein: CASSLKREGGETQYF. The CDR3 DNA reads as TGTGCCAGCAGCTTAAAGCGGGAGGGTGGGGAGACCCAGTACTTC.

Notes on this clone: Other nucleotide sequences from this sample produce the same CDR3. The J gene is TRBJ2-7, the V gene TRBV6-6; TRBD2 is a possible D gene (7 bases). V was trimmed by 4 bases and J by 4 bases, leaving 11 bases between them. Germline CDR1 MNHNY, CDR2 SVGAGI (reference sequence). The CDR3 is 13 amino acids. In DNA, the CDR3 is TGTGCCAGCAGTTCGGGGGGCTCTTACGAGCAGTACTTC. It is translated as CASSSGGSYEQYF.